This T cell receptor (beta chain) was observed in a study of control samples from healthy donors and cancer patients. Germline assignment: CDR1 SQVTM and CDR2 ANQGSEA. This CDR3 has 14 amino acids. V was shortened by 4 bases and J by 1 base, with 11 bases between the two germline ends. This clone was detected once. TCRdb's copy holds only in-frame clones and misses some; the assay was immunoSEQ multiplex PCR. The repertoire holds 75,000 to 90,000 clones, with roughly 86% as singletons. The TCR was taken from a man aged 25-40 years in good health. This chain uses TRBV29-1 with TRBJ2-1; possibly TRBD1 for D (6 bases). Sequenced sample: blood. The CDR3 loop reads CSVGGTPSYNEQFF. The DNA for the CDR3 is TGCAGCGTTGGGGGGACACCTTCCTACAATGAGCAGTTCTTC.